Below are 19 T cell receptor beta chains sequenced from a single sample in a study of blood T cell repertoires in COVID-19. Measured with immunoSEQ multiplex PCR; TCRdb has only the in-frame clones, and not every one. The repertoire holds around 400,000 clones, with roughly nine tenths as singletons. The sequenced material came from PBMCs or T cells enriched from blood (not recorded which). Receptors were obtained from a woman in her forties who had been exposed to COVID-19.

The chain recombines TRBV19 with TRBJ1-2; perhaps TRBD1 as D (5 bases). CDR1 is LNHDA and CDR2 is SQIVND in the germline V gene (reference sequence). The CDR3 loop spans 13 amino acids. V was pared by 6 bases and J by 6 bases, with 14 bases between. CDR3 sequence (DNA): TGTGCCAGTAGCCGCCAATCGGGGGATGGCTACACCTTC. Residues: CASSRQSGDGYTF.

The chain employs TRBV6-5 and TRBJ2-5; 10 bases align to TRBD2. V lost 6 bases and J lost 6; bases outside the gene matches: 7. The germline V gene has CDR1 MNHEY and CDR2 SVGAGI. The CDR3 length is 14 residues. CDR3 protein: CASRPGLATKTQYF. The CDR3 DNA reads TGTGCCAGCAGACCGGGACTAGCGACAAAGACCCAGTACTTC.

V is TRBV14 and J is TRBJ1-2; no clear D. Trimming left V 0 bases short and J 5 bases short, with 7 bases between. This CDR3 region has 13 residues. The germline gives CDR1 SGHDN, CDR2 FVKESK. CDR3 coding DNA: TGTGCCAGCAGCCAAGATTCGGGATATGGCTACACCTTC. The encoded protein is CASSQDSGYGYTF. Full variable domain (rest looked up from reference TRBV14 and TRBJ1-2): EAGVTQFPSHSVIEKGQTVTLRCDPISGHDNLYWYRRVMGKEIKFLLHFVKESKQDESGMPNNRFLAERTGGTYSTLKVQPAELEDSGVYFCASSQDSGYGYTFGSGTRLTVV.

This clone was observed a few times. The chain recombines TRBV27 with TRBJ1-2; D might be TRBD1 (6 bases). The germline CDR1 and CDR2 sequences are MNHEY and SMNVEV (reference sequence). The CDR3 has 13 amino acids. V was cut by 5 bases and J by 3 bases, with 10 bases left in between. CDR3 sequence (DNA): TGTGCCAGCAGTAACAGGGAATACTATGGCTACACCTTC. It yields the protein CASSNREYYGYTF.

CDR3 coding DNA: TGTGCCAGCAGCCAAGTCGGGACAGGGAAGGACGAGCAGTACTTC. Translating gives CASSQVGTGKDEQYF. The V gene is TRBV4-2, the J gene TRBJ2-7; 9 bases map to TRBD1. Germline CDR1 is LGHNA and CDR2 is YNFKEQ. The CDR3 runs to 15 residues. With V trimmed by 1 base and J by 5 bases, 6 bases remained unmatched.

The rearrangement links TRBV13 to TRBJ2-1; tentative D call: TRBD1 (6 bases). The CDR3 spans 13 residues. V was pared by 5 bases and J by 9 bases, with 14 bases between. Germline assignment: CDR1 PRHDT and CDR2 FYEKMQ (reference sequence). The CDR3: CASSRGNRAEQFF. Here the CDR3 DNA reads TGTGCCAGCAGCAGGGGAAACAGGGCTGAGCAGTTCTTC.

This chain connects TRBV3-1 (or the pseudogene TRBV3-2) to TRBJ1-1, with D perhaps matching TRBD1 (6 bases). The CDR3 consists of 12 residues. The germline V gene has CDR1 LGHDT and CDR2 YNNKEL (reference sequence). Trimming left V 3 bases short and J 5 bases short, with 7 bases between. Written as DNA, the CDR3 is TGTGCCAGCAGCCACCAGGGGACTGAAGCTTTCTTT. Translated: CASSHQGTEAFF.

The chain links TRBV5-4 to TRBJ1-1; 7 nucleotides match TRBD1. CDR1 and CDR2 from the germline V gene are SGHNT and YYREEE (reference sequence). V trimming: 2 bases; J trimming: 4 bases; junction bases outside the gene matches: 8. The CDR3 runs to 15 residues. CDR3 nucleotide sequence: TGTGCCAGCAGCTTCAGGACAGGACCAGGCACTGAAGCTTTCTTT. This sequence encodes CASSFRTGPGTEAFF.

This chain links TRBV19 with TRBJ1-3, with 9 bases aligning to TRBD1. The V gene end was trimmed by 2 bases and the J gene end by 0 bases; junction bases not matched to a gene: 5. The CDR3 is made up of 17 amino acids. Germline CDR1 LNHDA, CDR2 SQIVND (reference sequence). The chain's CDR3 is CASSIRGQGFSGNTIYF. The CDR3 region has the DNA TGTGCCAGTAGTATAAGGGGACAGGGATTCTCTGGAAACACCATATATTTT.

V usage is TRBV6-5 and J usage is TRBJ1-1, with D unclear. The CDR3 contains 14 residues. Germline V gene data show CDR1 as MNHEY and CDR2 as SVGAGI. Trimming shortened V by 2 bases and J by 4 bases, and 11 bases separated the two germline ends. The CDR3 region has the DNA TGTGCCAGCAGTTACCCCGGGGTGGGCACTGAAGCTTTCTTT. This translates into CASSYPGVGTEAFF.

V gene TRBV5-1 combines with J gene TRBJ2-2, with 8 nucleotides matching TRBD2. V lost 7 bases to trimming and J lost 5 bases; unmatched junction nucleotides: 13. Germline V lookup: CDR1 SGHRS, CDR2 YFSETQ. The CDR3 runs to 16 residues. In DNA, the CDR3 is TGCGCCAGCGCCTTCCGGGGGGGATCGGGAACCGGGGAGCTGTTTTTT. Its protein product is CASAFRGGSGTGELFF.

The genes are TRBV15 and TRBJ2-7; TRBD1 agrees at 7 bases. Looked up from germline, CDR1 is LNHNV and CDR2 is YYDKDF (reference sequence). The CDR3 is made up of 16 amino acids. The V and J ends lost 5 bases and 0 bases, in that order; junction bases with no gene match: 10. CDR3 protein: CATSDVGGAASYEQYF. Here the CDR3 DNA reads TGTGCCACCAGCGATGTAGGGGGCGCAGCCTCCTACGAGCAGTACTTC.

The chain has TRBV6-5 and TRBJ1-1; D gene uncertain. V was pared by 8 bases and J by 0 bases, with 10 bases between. Per germline, CDR1 MNHEY and CDR2 SVGAGI. The CDR3 sequence is 13 residues long. The CDR3 sequence: CASRSGLNTEAFF. In nucleotides, the CDR3 is TGTGCCAGCCGCTCAGGTTTGAACACTGAAGCTTTCTTT.

CDR3 in DNA: TGTGCCAGCAGTTCTAATGGCTACACCTTC. It translates to CASSSNGYTF. V gene TRBV28 combines with J gene TRBJ1-2; D unresolved. Germline V gene data show CDR1 as MDHEN and CDR2 as SYDVKM. With 4 bases removed from V and 6 bases from J, the gap between germline ends came to 3 bases. The CDR3 consists of 10 residues.

CDR3 loop: CASSIGADRPYGYTF. The CDR3 DNA reads TGTGCCAGTAGTATTGGGGCCGACAGACCCTATGGCTACACCTTC. The chain uses TRBV19 and TRBJ1-2; maybe TRBD1 (5 bases). Germline CDR1 is LNHDA and CDR2 is SQIVND (reference sequence). The CDR3 consists of 15 residues. Trimming removed 3 bases from V and 4 bases from J, with 15 bases in between.

The gene calls are TRBV2 and TRBJ2-1, with TRBD2 identical over 11 bases. The CDR3 sequence is 18 residues long. V dropped 4 bases and J dropped 0; count of bases not matched to a gene: 8. The germline gives CDR1 SNHLY, CDR2 FYNNEI. CDR3 nucleotide sequence: TGTGCCAGCAGTGTCGTGATAGCGGGGGGGTTCTCCTACAATGAGCAGTTCTTC. Translation: CASSVVIAGGFSYNEQFF.

This chain links TRBV29-1 with TRBJ1-1; TRBD1 aligns across 9 bases. J was trimmed by 2 bases and V by 7 bases; bases with no gene match: 20. Germline V CDR1 and CDR2: SQVTM, ANQGSEA. The CDR3 extends over 18 amino acids. CDR3 sequence: CSAINTGQGGRFNTEAFF. DNA for the CDR3: TGCAGCGCCATAAATACGGGACAGGGAGGGAGGTTTAACACTGAAGCTTTCTTT. Together with reference TRBV29-1 and TRBJ1-1, the CDR3 gives the full variable domain: SAVISQKPSRDICQRGTSLTIQCQVDSQVTMMFWYRQQPGQSLTLIATANQGSEATYESGFVIDKFPISRPNLTFSTLTVSNMSPEDSSIYLCSAINTGQGGRFNTEAFFGQGTRLTVV.

The chain uses TRBV5-1 and TRBJ2-1, with 8 bases matching TRBD1. This CDR3 is built from 14 residues. Germline CDR1 is SGHRS and CDR2 is YFSETQ. The J segment lost 9 bases and the V segment lost 0 bases, leaving 5 bases of the junction unmatched. DNA of the CDR3: TGCGCCAGCAGCTTGGGGACAGGGTCAGCTGAGCAGTTCTTC. This codes for CASSLGTGSAEQFF.

V and J are TRBV9 and TRBJ2-3, with TRBD2 as a possible D gene (6 bases). This CDR3 region has 16 residues. With 4 bases removed from V and 0 bases from J, the gap between germline ends came to 15 bases. The germline gives CDR1 SGDLS, CDR2 YYNGEE. The CDR3 DNA reads as TGTGCCAGCAGCCCCCAGCCCGGGAGTAGCACAGATACGCAGTATTTT. It encodes CASSPQPGSSTDTQYF.